The 26 T cell receptor beta chains below all came from one sample that was sequenced in a study of blood T cell repertoires in COVID-19 (dated by TCRdb to 2018 to 2020). Library prep was done by the immunoSEQ multiplex PCR assay. In TCRdb, the immuneACCESS table is reduced to in-frame sequences with V and J assigned. These tables do not hold every clone; where another copy was compared, an unresolved V gene accounts for under half, and the others remain unexplained. In all, the sample holds hundreds of thousands of clones, and around nine tenths of those were seen once. Approximately 14% of the sample is taken by the ten largest. Sequenced material: peripheral blood. Every receptor here comes from a woman in her seventies with COVID-19, enrolled during active disease.

The gene calls are TRBV5-1 and TRBJ2-3; 12 bases agree with TRBD2. The ends lost 6 bases at V and 5 bases at J; junction bases unmatched: 13. The CDR3 totals 17 residues. CDR1 is SGHRS and CDR2 is YFSETQ in the germline V gene. This CDR3 reads CASNPMTSGGLVDTQYF. The CDR3 nucleotides are TGCGCCAGCAACCCAATGACTAGCGGGGGTCTAGTAGATACGCAGTATTTT.

The V call is TRBV7-3, the J call TRBJ2-7, with 9 nucleotides matching TRBD2. Germline CDR1 SGHTA, CDR2 FQGTGA. V shed 5 bases and J 0 bases; nucleotides not matched to a gene: 5. The CDR3 is made up of 15 amino acids. CDR3 protein: CASSPSGASSYEQYF. CDR3 bases: TGTGCCAGCAGCCCTAGCGGGGCAAGCTCCTACGAGCAGTACTTC. The variable domain in full, completed from reference TRBV7-3 and TRBJ2-7, reads GAGVSQTPSNKVTEKGKYVELRCDPISGHTALYWYRQSLGQGPEFLIYFQGTGAADDSGLPNDRFFAVRPEGSVSTLKIQRTERGDSAVYLCASSPSGASSYEQYFGPGTRLTVT.

The chain has TRBV4-1 and TRBJ1-2; the D is unclear. V gave up 7 bases and J gave up 7 bases, with 19 bases separating them. The CDR3 spans 14 residues. The germline V gene has CDR1 MGHRA and CDR2 YSYEKL. This CDR3 is CASNRGGLDGGYTF. The CDR3 coding sequence is TGCGCCAGCAACCGTGGCGGACTAGATGGTGGCTACACCTTC.

The chain combines TRBV19 with TRBJ2-7, with 8 nucleotides matching TRBD1. V was pared by 4 bases and J by 6 bases, with 20 bases of the junction left unmatched. This CDR3 is 18 amino acids long. The germline gives CDR1 LNHDA, CDR2 SQIVND (reference sequence). The CDR3 bases are TGTGCCAGTAGTACGGACCATCGGACAGGGTTTTATTCTAGCGAGCAGTACTTC. It translates to CASSTDHRTGFYSSEQYF.

This clone turned up a few times. J is TRBJ1-4 and V is TRBV29-1, with TRBD1 matching 8 bases. In germline, CDR1 is SQVTM, CDR2 ANQGSEA. The CDR3 length is 12 residues. The V and J ends lost 4 bases and 8 bases, in that order; junction bases with no gene match: 3. The CDR3 nucleotides read TGCAGCGTTGGTCGGACAGGGGAAAAACTGTTTTTT. Its translation: CSVGRTGEKLFF.

The chain recombines TRBV10-3 with TRBJ1-2; maybe TRBD1 (5 bases). Deletions cut 0 bases from V and 8 bases from J, with 7 bases between. The CDR3 length is 12 residues. Germline CDR1 is ENHRY and CDR2 is SYGVKD. CDR3: CAISESRTGYTF. CDR3 nucleotide sequence: TGTGCCATCAGTGAGTCGCGGACAGGCTACACCTTC.

The gene calls are TRBV6-2 or TRBV6-3 and TRBJ2-3; possible D gene TRBD2, 6 bases. V was clipped by 2 bases and J by 3 bases, with 12 bases between them. In germline, CDR1 is MNHEY, CDR2 SVGEGT. The CDR3 is 15 residues long. The CDR3 here is CASSYPPGRTDTQYF. The CDR3 coding sequence is TGTGCCAGCAGTTACCCCCCAGGGAGGACAGATACGCAGTATTTT.

The CDR3 nucleotides are TGTGCCGGATCGGGACAGGTCTTGGGGGAGCAGTACTTC. The encoded protein is CAGSGQVLGEQYF. The chain is built from TRBV30 and TRBJ2-7; 8 bases are shared with TRBD1. The CDR3 is 13 amino acids. Germline lookup yields CDR1 GTSNPN and CDR2 SVGIG (reference sequence). The ends lost 8 bases at V and 7 bases at J; junction bases unmatched: 13. The full variable domain, its missing parts supplied by reference TRBV30 and TRBJ2-7, is SQTIHQWPATLVQPVGSPLSLECTVEGTSNPNLYWYRQAAGRGLQLLFYSVGIGQISSEVPQNLSASRPQDRQFILSSKKLLLSDSGFYLCAGSGQVLGEQYFGPGTRLTVT.

The chain couples TRBV6-5 to TRBJ2-5; weak D call: TRBD1 (6 bases). Germline V gives CDR1 MNHEY, CDR2 SVGAGI. Trimming took 6 bases from V and 11 from J, leaving 19 bases between them. The CDR3 has 13 residues. The CDR3 protein is CASSSQGSAAQYF. In DNA, the CDR3 is TGTGCCAGCAGCTCTCAGGGGAGCGCAGCACAGTACTTC.

The V and J genes are TRBV7-8 and TRBJ2-1; 7 bases map to TRBD1. The CDR3 is 15 residues long. V lost 5 bases and J lost 8; bases outside the gene matches: 12. The germline V gene encodes CDR1 SGHVS and CDR2 FQNEAQ. The CDR3 sequence is CASSQLQGLDHEQFF. The CDR3, as DNA: TGTGCCAGCAGCCAGTTACAGGGGCTGGACCATGAGCAGTTCTTC.

In its sample, this clone was seen a few times. The chain is built from TRBV6-5 and TRBJ2-3, with D perhaps matching TRBD1 (5 bases). Trimming cost V 7 bases and J 2 bases, with 10 bases left between them. Germline values: CDR1 MNHEY, CDR2 SVGAGI. There are 13 residues in the CDR3. CDR3 in amino acids: CASNRLTTDTQYF. The CDR3 DNA is TGTGCCAGCAACAGGCTTACCACAGATACGCAGTATTTT.

The chain joins TRBV13 to TRBJ1-1; D perhaps matches TRBD1 (6 bases). Per germline, CDR1 PRHDT and CDR2 FYEKMQ (reference sequence). The CDR3 totals 14 residues. Trimming took 6 bases from V and 7 from J, leaving 18 bases between them. The CDR3 DNA reads TGTGCCAGCAGTTTTACCGGGACACCGGTTGAAGCTTTCTTT. The encoded protein is CASSFTGTPVEAFF.

This clone came up a few times. The chain employs TRBV5-5 and TRBJ1-6; TRBD1 aligns across 7 bases. V was clipped by 4 bases and J by 6 bases; unmatched bases: 4. Germline V gene data show CDR1 as SGHKS and CDR2 as YYEKEE (reference sequence). The CDR3 runs to 14 residues. The CDR3 DNA follows: TGTGCCAGCAGCGACAGGGTTTTTAATTCACCCCTCCACTTT. Translating it yields CASSDRVFNSPLHF.

The chain carries TRBV5-1 and TRBJ2-1; 9 bases fit TRBD2. The CDR3 loop spans 14 amino acids. In germline, CDR1 is SGHRS, CDR2 YFSETQ. J gave up 7 bases and V 1 base, and 3 bases lay outside the gene matches. The CDR3 here is CASSLIAGANEQFF. The CDR3 bases are TGCGCCAGCAGCTTGATAGCGGGGGCTAATGAGCAGTTCTTC.

This clone was detected only once. This rearrangement joins TRBV5-1 to TRBJ2-7, with D possibly being TRBD1 (6 bases). V was trimmed by 5 bases and J by 1 base, leaving 10 bases between them. Germline assignment: CDR1 SGHRS and CDR2 YFSETQ. The CDR3 is 13 residues long. The DNA of the CDR3 is TGCGCCAGCAGTCCAGGGGTTTCCTACGAGCAGTACTTC. Translating it yields CASSPGVSYEQYF.

The count of this clone is one. The CDR3, as DNA: TGTGCCAGCAGCCAGTTCGAGGGGGCGAGAGCTGAAGCTTTCTTT. Translation: CASSQFEGARAEAFF. The chain couples TRBV28 to TRBJ1-1; 7 nucleotides agree with TRBD1. Losses at the gene ends were 6 bases for V and 6 bases for J; bases not matched to a gene: 13. The CDR3 has 15 amino acids. Germline V gene sequence: CDR1 MDHEN, CDR2 SYDVKM.

This sequence joins TRBV18 and TRBJ1-4, with TRBD1 identical over 7 bases. The trim removed 1 base at V and 8 bases at J, leaving 4 bases unmatched. Germline V gene lookup returns CDR1 KGHSH and CDR2 LQKENI. This CDR3 spans 14 amino acids. CDR3 region: CASSPQGAGEKLFF. DNA for the CDR3: TGTGCCAGCTCACCACAGGGGGCAGGCGAAAAACTGTTTTTT.

The rearrangement links TRBV4-2 to TRBJ1-5, with 9 bases identical to TRBD1. Germline V gene sequence: CDR1 LGHNA, CDR2 YNFKEQ. The CDR3 covers 15 residues. The V segment lost 3 bases and the J segment 0 bases; nucleotides outside the gene matches: 0. The chain's CDR3 is CASSQGQGSNQPQHF. Written as DNA, the CDR3 is TGTGCCAGCAGCCAGGGACAGGGTAGCAATCAGCCCCAGCATTTT.

The V and J genes are TRBV7-2 and TRBJ2-2, with TRBD2 as a possible D gene (7 bases). The germline V gene has CDR1 SGHTA and CDR2 FQGNSA. The CDR3 runs to 16 residues. Trimming took off 7 bases at V and 1 base at J, with 16 bases between the two ends. For the CDR3, the DNA is TGTGCCAGCACGAGGGGGGGAACCCTGAACACCGGGGAGCTGTTTTTT. This translates into CASTRGGTLNTGELFF.

The chain links TRBV5-5 to TRBJ2-4, with a weak D call TRBD1 (5 bases). Looked up from germline, CDR1 is SGHKS and CDR2 is YYEKEE (reference sequence). With 1 base removed from V and 9 bases from J, the gap between germline ends came to 8 bases. CDR3 length equals 12 residues. The CDR3 reads CASSLNQGIQYF. The DNA for the CDR3 is TGTGCCAGCAGCTTGAATCAGGGCATTCAGTACTTC.

V usage is TRBV6-2 or TRBV6-3 and J usage is TRBJ1-5; the D is unclear. The CDR3 runs 17 residues. Germline V lookup: CDR1 MNHEY, CDR2 SVGEGT. Deletions cut 6 bases from V and 0 bases from J, with 18 bases between. CDR3 loop: CASSHAGGRNSNQPQHF. DNA of the CDR3: TGTGCCAGCAGCCATGCCGGAGGGAGGAATAGCAATCAGCCCCAGCATTTT.

The chain carries TRBV10-3 and TRBJ2-7; D unclear. The CDR3 covers 11 residues. Trimming cost V 3 bases and J 7 bases, with 7 bases left between them. In germline, CDR1 is ENHRY, CDR2 SYGVKD. The CDR3 loop reads CAISEALEQYF. The CDR3 DNA reads TGTGCCATCAGTGAAGCGTTGGAGCAGTACTTC.

The chain couples TRBV28 to TRBJ1-5; 8 bases align to TRBD1. Losses at the gene ends were 6 bases for V and 6 bases for J; bases not matched to a gene: 7. This CDR3 has 14 residues. Germline CDR1 reads MDHEN; CDR2 reads SYDVKM. The CDR3 DNA sequence: TGTGCCAGCAGCGATCCAGGGGGCATTCAGCCCCAGCATTTT. It specifies CASSDPGGIQPQHF.

The rearrangement joins TRBV11-2 to TRBJ1-5, with TRBD1 matching over 8 bases. The CDR3 totals 15 residues. With 1 base clipped from V and 3 bases from J, the junction kept 2 bases outside the gene matches. The germline V gene has CDR1 SGHAT and CDR2 FQNNGV. CDR3 bases: TGTGCCAGCAGCTTAGGGACAGGGTCCAATCAGCCCCAGCATTTT. The encoded protein is CASSLGTGSNQPQHF.

V and J are TRBV5-8 and TRBJ2-7, with 10 bases aligning to TRBD1. The germline gives CDR1 SGHTS, CDR2 YDEGEE. This CDR3 region has 15 residues. Losses at the gene ends were 5 bases for V and 5 bases for J; bases not matched to a gene: 10. The CDR3 spells CASSTGQGVPDEQYF. DNA of the CDR3: TGTGCCAGCAGTACTGGACAGGGGGTACCTGACGAGCAGTACTTC. The complete variable domain, with remaining parts taken from reference TRBV5-8 and TRBJ2-7, reads EAGVTQSPTHLIKTRGQQATLRCSPISGHTSVYWYQQALGLGLQFLLWYDEGEERNRGNFPPRFSGRQFPNYSSELNVNALELEDSALYLCASSTGQGVPDEQYFGPGTRLTVT.

The CDR3 sequence is CAWSVYRNTEAFF. Here the CDR3 DNA reads TGTGCCTGGAGTGTGTACAGGAACACTGAAGCTTTCTTT. The V gene is TRBV30, the J gene TRBJ1-1; D not resolved. CDR3 length: 13 amino acids. Germline V gene lookup returns CDR1 GTSNPN and CDR2 SVGIG (reference sequence). Trimming pared 0 bases from V and 1 base from J, leaving 6 bases between. The full variable domain, its missing parts supplied by reference TRBV30 and TRBJ1-1, is SQTIHQWPATLVQPVGSPLSLECTVEGTSNPNLYWYRQAAGRGLQLLFYSVGIGQISSEVPQNLSASRPQDRQFILSSKKLLLSDSGFYLCAWSVYRNTEAFFGQGTRLTVV.